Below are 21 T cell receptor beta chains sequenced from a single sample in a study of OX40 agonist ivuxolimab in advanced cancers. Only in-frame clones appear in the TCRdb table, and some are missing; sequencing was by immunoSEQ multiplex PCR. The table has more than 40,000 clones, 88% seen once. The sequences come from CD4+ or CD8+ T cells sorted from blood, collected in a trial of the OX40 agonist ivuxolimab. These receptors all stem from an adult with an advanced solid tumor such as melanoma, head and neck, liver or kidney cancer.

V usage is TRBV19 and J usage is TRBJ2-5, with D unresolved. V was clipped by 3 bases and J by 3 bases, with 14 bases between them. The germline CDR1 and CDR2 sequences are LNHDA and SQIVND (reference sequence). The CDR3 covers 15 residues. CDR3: CASSIQSRMEETQYF. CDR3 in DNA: TGTGCCAGTAGTATCCAGTCCCGGATGGAAGAGACCCAGTACTTC.

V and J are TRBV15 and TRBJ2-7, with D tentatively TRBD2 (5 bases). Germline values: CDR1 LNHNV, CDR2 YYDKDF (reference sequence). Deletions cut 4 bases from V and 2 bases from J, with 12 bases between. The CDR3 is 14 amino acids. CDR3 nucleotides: TGTGCCACCAGCACGGGGAAAGGGACCTACGAGCAGTACTTC. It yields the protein CATSTGKGTYEQYF.

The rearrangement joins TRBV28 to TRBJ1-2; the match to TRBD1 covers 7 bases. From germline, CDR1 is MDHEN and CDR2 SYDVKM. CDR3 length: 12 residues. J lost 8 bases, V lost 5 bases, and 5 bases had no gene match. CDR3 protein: CASSESQGGYTF. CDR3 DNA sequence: TGTGCCAGCAGTGAGTCACAGGGGGGCTACACCTTC.

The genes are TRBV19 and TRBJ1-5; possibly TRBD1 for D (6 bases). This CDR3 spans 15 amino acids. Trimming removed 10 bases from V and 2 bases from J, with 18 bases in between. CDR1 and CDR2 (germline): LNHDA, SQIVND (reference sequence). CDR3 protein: CATSLAGERNQPQHF. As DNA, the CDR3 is TGTGCCACCTCGTTGGCAGGGGAGCGCAATCAGCCCCAGCATTTT. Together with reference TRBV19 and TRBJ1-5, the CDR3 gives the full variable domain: DGGITQSPKYLFRKEGQNVTLSCEQNLNHDAMYWYRQDPGQGLRLIYYSQIVNDFQKGDIAEGYSVSREKKESFPLTVTSAQKNPTAFYLCATSLAGERNQPQHFGDGTRLSIL.

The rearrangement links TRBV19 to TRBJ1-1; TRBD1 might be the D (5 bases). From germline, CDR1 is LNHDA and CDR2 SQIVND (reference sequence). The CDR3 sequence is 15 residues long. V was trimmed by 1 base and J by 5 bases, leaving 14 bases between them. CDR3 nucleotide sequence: TGTGCCAGTAGTATAGTTTCCGGGACGAAAACTGAAGCTTTCTTT. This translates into CASSIVSGTKTEAFF.

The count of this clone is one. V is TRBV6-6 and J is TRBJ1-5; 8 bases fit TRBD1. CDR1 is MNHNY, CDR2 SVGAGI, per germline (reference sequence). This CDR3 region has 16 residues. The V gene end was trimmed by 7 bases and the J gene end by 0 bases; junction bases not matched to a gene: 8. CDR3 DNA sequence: TGTGCCAGCACCGTACGACAGGGGAATAGCAATCAGCCCCAGCATTTT. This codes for CASTVRQGNSNQPQHF.

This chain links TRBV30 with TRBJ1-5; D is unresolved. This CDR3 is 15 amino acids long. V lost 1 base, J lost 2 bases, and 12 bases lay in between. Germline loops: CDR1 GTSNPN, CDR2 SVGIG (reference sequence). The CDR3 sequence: CAWSGGVGGNQPQHF. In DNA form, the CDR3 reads TGTGCCTGGAGTGGGGGAGTAGGTGGCAATCAGCCCCAGCATTTT.

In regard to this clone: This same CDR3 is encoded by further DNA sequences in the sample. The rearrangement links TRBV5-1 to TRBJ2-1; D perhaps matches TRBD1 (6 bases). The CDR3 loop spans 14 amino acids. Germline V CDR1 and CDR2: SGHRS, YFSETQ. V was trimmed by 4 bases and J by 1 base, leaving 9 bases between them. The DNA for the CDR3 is TGCGCCAGCAGCCTGGGACAATCCTACAATGAGCAGTTCTTC. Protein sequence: CASSLGQSYNEQFF.

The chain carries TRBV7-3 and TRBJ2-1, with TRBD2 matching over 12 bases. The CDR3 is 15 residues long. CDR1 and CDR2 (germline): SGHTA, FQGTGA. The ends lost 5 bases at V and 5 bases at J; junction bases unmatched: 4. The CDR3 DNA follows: TGTGCCAGCAGCCTTGGACTAGCGGGGCACAATGAGCAGTTCTTC. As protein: CASSLGLAGHNEQFF.

CDR3 region: CASSFGPGSTDTQYF. For the CDR3, the DNA is TGTGCCAGCAGTTTCGGGCCGGGTAGCACAGATACGCAGTATTTT. V gene TRBV27 combines with J gene TRBJ2-3; D unclear. With 3 bases removed from V and 0 bases from J, the gap between germline ends came to 10 bases. The CDR3 has 15 residues. The V gene's germline CDR1 is MNHEY and CDR2 SMNVEV (reference sequence).

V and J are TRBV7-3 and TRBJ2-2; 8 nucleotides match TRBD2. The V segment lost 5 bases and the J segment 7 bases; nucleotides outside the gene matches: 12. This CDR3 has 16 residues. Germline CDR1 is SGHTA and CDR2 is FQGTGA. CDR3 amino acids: CASSPTSGVAVGELFF. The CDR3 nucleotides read TGTGCCAGCAGCCCAACTAGCGGAGTCGCCGTCGGGGAGCTGTTTTTT.

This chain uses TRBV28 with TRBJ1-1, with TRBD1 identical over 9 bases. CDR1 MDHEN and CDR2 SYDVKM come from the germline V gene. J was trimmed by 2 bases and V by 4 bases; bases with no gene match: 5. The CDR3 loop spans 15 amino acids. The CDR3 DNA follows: TGTGCCAGCAGTTACCCGGGACAGGGTAACACTGAAGCTTTCTTT. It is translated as CASSYPGQGNTEAFF. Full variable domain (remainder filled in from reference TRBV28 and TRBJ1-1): DVKVTQSSRYLVKRTGEKVFLECVQDMDHENMFWYRQDPGLGLRLIYFSYDVKMKEKGDIPEGYSVSREKKERFSLILESASTNQTSMYLCASSYPGQGNTEAFFGQGTRLTVV.

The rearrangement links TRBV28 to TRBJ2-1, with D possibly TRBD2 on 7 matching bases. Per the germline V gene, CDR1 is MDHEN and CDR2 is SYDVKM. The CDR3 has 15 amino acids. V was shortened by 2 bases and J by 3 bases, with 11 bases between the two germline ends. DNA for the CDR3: TGTGCCAGCAGTTTAGTGGGGGGGCTCTACAATGAGCAGTTCTTC. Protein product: CASSLVGGLYNEQFF.

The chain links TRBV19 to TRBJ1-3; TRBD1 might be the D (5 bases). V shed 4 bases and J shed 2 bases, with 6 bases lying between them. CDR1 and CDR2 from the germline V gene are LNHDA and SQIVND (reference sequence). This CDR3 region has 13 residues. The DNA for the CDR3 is TGTGCCAGTAGTAGGGGGACTGGAAACACCATATATTTT. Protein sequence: CASSRGTGNTIYF. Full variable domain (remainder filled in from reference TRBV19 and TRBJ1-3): DGGITQSPKYLFRKEGQNVTLSCEQNLNHDAMYWYRQDPGQGLRLIYYSQIVNDFQKGDIAEGYSVSREKKESFPLTVTSAQKNPTAFYLCASSRGTGNTIYFGEGSWLTVV.

The CDR3 is CASSQGGGGYTF. The DNA for the CDR3 is TGTGCCAGCAGCCAAGGGGGGGGCGGCTACACCTTC. The chain carries TRBV4-2 and TRBJ1-2; perhaps TRBD1 as D (6 bases). With 1 base removed from V and 8 bases from J, the gap between germline ends came to 8 bases. This CDR3 is built from 12 residues. Germline lookup yields CDR1 LGHNA and CDR2 YNFKEQ.

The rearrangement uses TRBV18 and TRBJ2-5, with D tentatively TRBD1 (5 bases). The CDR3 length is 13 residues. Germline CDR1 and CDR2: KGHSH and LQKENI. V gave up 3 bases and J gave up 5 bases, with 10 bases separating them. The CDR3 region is CASSPQGEETQYF. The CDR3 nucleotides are TGTGCCAGCTCACCGCAGGGTGAGGAGACCCAGTACTTC.

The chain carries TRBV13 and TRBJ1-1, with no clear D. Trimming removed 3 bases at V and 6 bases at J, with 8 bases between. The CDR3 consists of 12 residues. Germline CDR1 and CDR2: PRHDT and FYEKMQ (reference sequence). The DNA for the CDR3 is TGTGCCAGCAGCTTCCCCATATCTGAAGCTTTCTTT. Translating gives CASSFPISEAFF.

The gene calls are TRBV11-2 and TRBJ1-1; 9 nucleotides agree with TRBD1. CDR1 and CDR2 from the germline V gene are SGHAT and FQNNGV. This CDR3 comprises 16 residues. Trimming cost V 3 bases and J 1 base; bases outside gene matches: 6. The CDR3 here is CASSLAGTGPNTEAFF. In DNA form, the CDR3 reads TGTGCCAGCAGCTTGGCCGGGACAGGGCCGAACACTGAAGCTTTCTTT.

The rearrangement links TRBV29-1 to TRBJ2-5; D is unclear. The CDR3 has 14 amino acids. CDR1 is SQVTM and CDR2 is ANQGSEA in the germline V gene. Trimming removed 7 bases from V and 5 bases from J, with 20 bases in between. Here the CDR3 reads CSAYSGRQGETQYF. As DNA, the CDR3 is TGCAGCGCCTACTCCGGGCGGCAAGGGGAGACCCAGTACTTC.

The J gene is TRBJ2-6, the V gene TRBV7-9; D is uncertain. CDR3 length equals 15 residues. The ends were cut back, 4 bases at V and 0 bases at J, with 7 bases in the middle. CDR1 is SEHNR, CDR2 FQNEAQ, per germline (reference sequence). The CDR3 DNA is TGTGCCAGCAGCTCTGGGAACTCTGGGGCCAACGTCCTGACTTTC. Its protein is CASSSGNSGANVLTF. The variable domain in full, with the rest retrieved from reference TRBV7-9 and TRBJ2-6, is DTGVSQNPRHKITKRGQNVTFRCDPISEHNRLYWYRQTLGQGPEFLTYFQNEAQLEKSRLLSDRFSAERPKGSFSTLEIQRTEQGDSAMYLCASSSGNSGANVLTFGAGSRLTVL.

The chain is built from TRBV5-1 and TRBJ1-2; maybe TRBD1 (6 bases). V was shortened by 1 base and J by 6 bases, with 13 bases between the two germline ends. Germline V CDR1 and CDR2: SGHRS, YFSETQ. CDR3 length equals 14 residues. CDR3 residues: CASSLRGVRDGYTF. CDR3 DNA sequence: TGCGCCAGCAGCTTGAGGGGGGTGAGGGATGGCTACACCTTC.